A single T cell receptor beta chain is shown here with its context. The record originates from a study of blood T cell repertoires in COVID-19. Enrolled through a virtual design, the participants were between 18 and 89 years of age and came from about two dozen US areas. Trimming at V came to 6 bases and at J to 4 bases, leaving 8 bases not matched to a gene. Germline lookup yields CDR1 SNHLY and CDR2 FYNNEI. The CDR3 sequence is 15 residues long. Sequenced by immunoSEQ multiplex PCR; TCRdb stores in-frame clones only, minus some. The sample lists a few hundred thousand clones; 80% to 90% were seen once.

This receptor was identified in a woman between 18 and 30 years old in a cohort exposed to, infected with or recovered from COVID-19 (not recorded which). The material sequenced was PBMCs or T cells enriched from blood (not recorded which). The gene calls are TRBV2 and TRBJ2-1, with 8 bases matching TRBD2. The DNA of the CDR3 is TGTGCCAGCAGCCAACTAGCGGATGTATACAATGAGCAGTTCTTC. This sequence encodes CASSQLADVYNEQFF.